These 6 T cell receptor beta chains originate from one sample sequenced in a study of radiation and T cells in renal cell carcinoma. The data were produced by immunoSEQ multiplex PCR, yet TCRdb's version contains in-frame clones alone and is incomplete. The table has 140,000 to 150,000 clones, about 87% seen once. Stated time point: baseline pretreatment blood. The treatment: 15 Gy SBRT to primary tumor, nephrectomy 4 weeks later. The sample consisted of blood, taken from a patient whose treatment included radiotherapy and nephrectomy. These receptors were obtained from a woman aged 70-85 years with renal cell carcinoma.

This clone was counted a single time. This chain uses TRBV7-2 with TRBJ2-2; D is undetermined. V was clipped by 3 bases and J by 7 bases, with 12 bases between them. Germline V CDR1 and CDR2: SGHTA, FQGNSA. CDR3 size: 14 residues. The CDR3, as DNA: TGTGCCAGCAGCTTCCGCAGGCTGGACGGGGAGCTGTTTTTT. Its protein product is CASSFRRLDGELFF.

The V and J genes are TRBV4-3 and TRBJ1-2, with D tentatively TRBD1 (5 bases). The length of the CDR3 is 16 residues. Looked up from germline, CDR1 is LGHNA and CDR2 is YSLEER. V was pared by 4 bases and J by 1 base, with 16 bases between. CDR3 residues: CASSRVRGGDNYGYTF. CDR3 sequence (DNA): TGCGCCAGCAGCCGGGTCCGAGGAGGGGATAACTATGGCTACACCTTC.

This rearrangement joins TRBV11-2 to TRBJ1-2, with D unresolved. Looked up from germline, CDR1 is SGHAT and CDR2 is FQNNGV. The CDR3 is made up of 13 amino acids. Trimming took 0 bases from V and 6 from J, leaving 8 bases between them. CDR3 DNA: TGTGCCAGCAGCTTAGACCGCCAACATGGCTACACCTTC. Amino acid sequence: CASSLDRQHGYTF.

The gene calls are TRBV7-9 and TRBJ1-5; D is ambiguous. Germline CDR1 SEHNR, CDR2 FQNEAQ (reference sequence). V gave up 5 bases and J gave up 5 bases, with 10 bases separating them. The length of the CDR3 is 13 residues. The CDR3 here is CASSTEPYQPQHF. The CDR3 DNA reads TGTGCCAGCAGCACCGAGCCCTATCAGCCCCAGCATTTT.

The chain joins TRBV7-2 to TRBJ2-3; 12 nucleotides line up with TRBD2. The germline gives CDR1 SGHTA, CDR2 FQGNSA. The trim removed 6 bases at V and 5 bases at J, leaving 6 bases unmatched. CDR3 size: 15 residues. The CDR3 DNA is TGTGCCAGCAGATTCGGACTAGCGGGGCTAGATACGCAGTATTTT. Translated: CASRFGLAGLDTQYF.

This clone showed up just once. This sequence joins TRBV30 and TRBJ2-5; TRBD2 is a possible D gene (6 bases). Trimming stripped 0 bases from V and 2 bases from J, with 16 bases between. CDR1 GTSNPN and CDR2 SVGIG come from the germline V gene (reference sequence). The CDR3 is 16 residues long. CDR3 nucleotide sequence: TGTGCCTGGAGTGTGGGGACTCAAAGGAGGCAAGAGACCCAGTACTTC. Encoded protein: CAWSVGTQRRQETQYF. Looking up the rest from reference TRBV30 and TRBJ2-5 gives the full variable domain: SQTIHQWPATLVQPVGSPLSLECTVEGTSNPNLYWYRQAAGRGLQLLFYSVGIGQISSEVPQNLSASRPQDRQFILSSKKLLLSDSGFYLCAWSVGTQRRQETQYFGPGTRLLVL.